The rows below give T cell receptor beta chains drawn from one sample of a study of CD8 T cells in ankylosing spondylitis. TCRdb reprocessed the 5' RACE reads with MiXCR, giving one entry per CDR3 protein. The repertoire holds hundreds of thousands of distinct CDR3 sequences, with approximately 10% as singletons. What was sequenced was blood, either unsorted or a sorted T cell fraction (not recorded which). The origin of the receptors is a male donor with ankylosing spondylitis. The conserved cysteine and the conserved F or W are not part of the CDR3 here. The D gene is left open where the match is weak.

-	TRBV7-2	ASSFRDTPYEQY
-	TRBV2	ANRQVSGANVLT
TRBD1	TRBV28	ASSSGGASGEQY
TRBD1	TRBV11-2	ASSLSGGASGNTIY
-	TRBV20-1	SASGNRQPQH
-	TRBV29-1	SVEEQANYGYT
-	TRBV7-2	ASSLSRDSEKLF
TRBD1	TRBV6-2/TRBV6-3	ATSGTGYEQY
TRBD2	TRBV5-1	ASFRGDTDTQY
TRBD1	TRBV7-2	ASSPGTGREQY
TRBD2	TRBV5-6	ASSHDVLAGGPRMQY
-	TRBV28	ASTITGLSEQY
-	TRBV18	ASSPRDTLSGANVLT
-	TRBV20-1	SARAPGLANYGYT
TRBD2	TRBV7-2	ASSFLAESYEQY
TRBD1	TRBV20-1	SVSPTGGQETQY
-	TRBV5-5	ASSPTGNLGETQY
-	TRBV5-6	ASSLTRENSPLH